This is a list of T cell receptor beta chains from one sample in a study of T-cell reconstitution after alpha-beta-depleted transplantation in children. MiXCR, applied by TCRdb to the PCR reads, yields one record per CDR3 protein. Of about 200,000 distinct CDR3 sequences listed, approximately 19% were seen once; the top ten hold around 45%. Sequenced here: PBMCs, mostly from graft donor cells, sampled 360 days after TCRalphabeta/CD19-depleted stem cell transplant. The receptor set was obtained from a male patient between 2 and 10 years old who had a stem cell transplant for acute lymphoblastic leukemia, so the T cells may come from the graft donor. Each CDR3 is given with its conserved first and last residue. The D gene is left open where the match is weak. Clone size is given for some rows only: seen once, a few or many times, or a class if the clone is expanded.

v_gene,j_gene,d_gene,abundance,CDR3nt,CDR3aa
TRBV19,TRBJ2-1,NA,NA,TGTGCCAGTAAGGGGGGTTACAATGAGCAGTTCTTC,CASKGGYNEQFF
TRBV7-9,TRBJ1-1,NA,NA,TGTGCCAGCAGCTTATCAATTGAAGCTTTCTTT,CASSLSIEAFF
TRBV5-1,TRBJ1-1,NA,many,TGCGCCAGCAGCCGTGGGGCTGAAGCTTTCTTT,CASSRGAEAFF
TRBV29-1,TRBJ1-5,TRBD1,NA,TGCAGCGTTCAGGGGGGGGTGGATCAGCCCCAGCATTTT,CSVQGGVDQPQHF
TRBV18,TRBJ2-7,TRBD1,NA,TGTGCCAGCTCACCCGACAGGGTGAGCGACGAGCAGTACTTC,CASSPDRVSDEQYF
TRBV20-1,TRBJ2-3,TRBD2,NA,TGCAGTGCTCCGAGTAGCGGGAGCACAGATACGCAGTATTTT,CSAPSSGSTDTQYF
TRBV15,TRBJ2-1,TRBD2,NA,TGTGCCACCAGGGGTAGCGGGGGCCTCTTGGATGAGCAGTTCTTC,CATRGSGGLLDEQFF
TRBV30,TRBJ2-3,TRBD2,NA,TGTGCCTGGAGTTCGGGACTATCCACAGATACGCAGTATTTT,CAWSSGLSTDTQYF
TRBV12-3/TRBV12-4,TRBJ1-2,NA,few,TGTGCCAGCAGTTTAGCATACTATGGCTACACCTTC,CASSLAYYGYTF
TRBV4-3,TRBJ2-1,TRBD2,few,TGCGCCAGCGGACCGGGGGGGCCGGGCATCAATGAGCAGTTCTTC,CASGPGGPGINEQFF
TRBV29-1,TRBJ2-7,NA,many,TGCAGCGTTGAGAGTAACTACGAGCAGTACTTC,CSVESNYEQYF
TRBV5-1,TRBJ1-2,NA,few,TGCGCCAGCAGCTTATGGGAGGGGGACTATGGCTACACCTTC,CASSLWEGDYGYTF
TRBV27,TRBJ2-1,NA,few,TGTGCCAGCACCAGGCAGGGCCAGGATGAGCAGTTCTTC,CASTRQGQDEQFF
TRBV27,TRBJ2-4,NA,NA,TGTGCCAGCAGTTTAGGGCGCGTGGACATTCAGTACTTC,CASSLGRVDIQYF
TRBV7-8,TRBJ2-7,TRBD2,few,TGTGCCAGCAGCCATCTGACTAGCGGGGGCCTCTGGGAGCAGTACTTC,CASSHLTSGGLWEQYF
TRBV5-1,TRBJ2-2,NA,few,TGCGCCAGCAGCTTGGACCTCCCGGGTGCGGACACCGGGGAGCTGTTTTTT,CASSLDLPGADTGELFF
TRBV5-1,TRBJ2-1,TRBD1,few,TGCGCCAGCAGCTGGAGGGACAGGGTGGTCGATGAGCAGTTCTTC,CASSWRDRVVDEQFF
TRBV27,TRBJ1-3,NA,few,TGTGCCAGCAGTTTAGGTCAGGGCGCTGGAAACACCATATATTTT,CASSLGQGAGNTIYF
TRBV27,TRBJ2-7,NA,NA,TGTGCCAGCAGTTTTTCGACAGTTTCCTACGAGCAGTACTTC,CASSFSTVSYEQYF
TRBV6-2/TRBV6-3,TRBJ2-1,NA,few,TGTGCCAGCAGTAGGGGGACACCTTACAATGAGCAGTTCTTC,CASSRGTPYNEQFF
TRBV15,TRBJ2-1,NA,NA,TGTGCCACCAGCAGGGTGGGGGATTTGGCAGCGGCTCAGTTCTTC,CATSRVGDLAAAQFF
TRBV5-1,TRBJ2-4,TRBD1,few,TGCGCCAGCAGCTTGTTTATTCTGGGCAGGGGGTCCAAAAACATTCAGTACTTC,CASSLFILGRGSKNIQYF
TRBV29-1,TRBJ2-5,NA,NA,TGCAGCGTTGGACGCAGCCAAGAGACCCAGTACTTC,CSVGRSQETQYF
TRBV29-1,TRBJ2-7,TRBD1,NA,TGCAGCGTTCTGACAGGGGTCTACGAGCAGTACTTC,CSVLTGVYEQYF
TRBV25-1,TRBJ1-2,NA,NA,TGTGCCAGCAGTGAATTGGGCGGGGGGCAGGTGGGCGATGGCTACACCTTC,CASSELGGGQVGDGYTF
TRBV5-1,TRBJ2-5,TRBD2,NA,TGCGCCAGCAGCCTTTCCCTAGCGGGGGGCCAGGAGACCCAGTACTTC,CASSLSLAGGQETQYF
TRBV12-3/TRBV12-4,TRBJ1-2,NA,many,TGTGCCAGCAGTTTAAGTCTCGGACAGACGAACTATGGCTACACCTTC,CASSLSLGQTNYGYTF
TRBV5-1,TRBJ2-7,NA,NA,TGCGCCAGCAGCTTGGATCGATACCACGAGCAGTACTTC,CASSLDRYHEQYF
TRBV28,TRBJ2-3,TRBD1,few,TGTGCCAGCAGTCCGTCCGACAGGGTAAGGGGCACAGATACGCAGTATTTT,CASSPSDRVRGTDTQYF
TRBV29-1,TRBJ1-2,NA,NA,TGCAGCGTTGCTCGGTCAGAAAGAGGCTATGGCTACACCTTC,CSVARSERGYGYTF
TRBV11-2,TRBJ1-2,NA,NA,TGTGCCAGCAGCTTAACAGAAGACAGGAACTATGGCTACACCTTC,CASSLTEDRNYGYTF
TRBV10-3,TRBJ2-7,NA,NA,TGTGCCATCAGTGCCCTAACAGGCCCTCAATACGAGCAGTACTTC,CAISALTGPQYEQYF
TRBV5-1,TRBJ1-1,NA,many,TGCGCCAGCAGATCTTTCGGGGCCAAGAACACTGAAGCTTTCTTT,CASRSFGAKNTEAFF
TRBV7-9,TRBJ1-2,TRBD1,NA,TGTGCCAGCAGCGCCCCCGGGACAGGCTATGGCTACACCTTC,CASSAPGTGYGYTF
TRBV3-1,TRBJ2-1,NA,NA,TGTGCCAGCAGCCAAGGGGTGGGGCGAGTCAATGAGCAGTTCTTC,CASSQGVGRVNEQFF
TRBV20-1,TRBJ2-7,NA,NA,TGCAGTGCTCGGAAGGGCAGGGGATACGAGCAGTACTTC,CSARKGRGYEQYF
TRBV19,TRBJ2-7,NA,NA,TGTGCCAGTAGTATCTTCGGCGGGGTGACGACCTACGAGCAGTACTTC,CASSIFGGVTTYEQYF